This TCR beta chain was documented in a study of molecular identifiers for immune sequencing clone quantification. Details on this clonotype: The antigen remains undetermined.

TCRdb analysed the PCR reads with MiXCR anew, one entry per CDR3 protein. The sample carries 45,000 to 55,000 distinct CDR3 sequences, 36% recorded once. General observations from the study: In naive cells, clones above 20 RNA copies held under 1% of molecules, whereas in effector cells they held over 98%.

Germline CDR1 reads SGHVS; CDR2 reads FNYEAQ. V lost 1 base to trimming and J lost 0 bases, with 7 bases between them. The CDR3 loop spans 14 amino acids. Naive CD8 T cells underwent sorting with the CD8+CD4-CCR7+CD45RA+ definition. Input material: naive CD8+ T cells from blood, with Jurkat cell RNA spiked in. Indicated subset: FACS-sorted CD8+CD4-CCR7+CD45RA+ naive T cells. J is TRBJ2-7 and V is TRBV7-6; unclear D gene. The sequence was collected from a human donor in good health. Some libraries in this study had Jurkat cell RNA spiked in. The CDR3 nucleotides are TGTGCCAGCAGCTTAGAGGGCAGCTCCTACGAGCAGTACTTC. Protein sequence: CASSLEGSSYEQYF.